Below are 14 T cell receptor beta chains sequenced from a single sample in a study of PD-1 blockade in classical Hodgkin lymphoma. Every one of the patients relapsed after autologous stem cell transplantation (brentuximab vedotin exposure was variable). Sequencing used immunoSEQ multiplex PCR; TCRdb keeps in-frame clones, though not all of them. The data show 45,000 to 55,000 clones, 65% to 85% seen once. The material was peripheral blood mononuclear cells (PBMCs), obtained at baseline. These receptors came from a human donor with classical Hodgkin lymphoma.

The chain joins TRBV10-3 to TRBJ1-1; D not resolved. The V gene's germline CDR1 is ENHRY and CDR2 SYGVKD. The CDR3 is 16 amino acids. The V gene lost 3 bases and the J gene lost 4 bases, with 18 bases spanning the gap. The CDR3: CAISEVRWTQSTEAFF. CDR3 in DNA: TGTGCCATCAGTGAAGTTCGGTGGACCCAGAGCACTGAAGCTTTCTTT.

This clone was counted once. The chain combines TRBV25-1 with TRBJ2-3; 8 positions agree with TRBD2. CDR1 is MGHDK and CDR2 is SYGVNS in the germline V gene. J gave up 2 bases and V 3 bases, and 13 bases lay outside the gene matches. CDR3 size: 18 residues. The CDR3 is CASSDPLTLAGPTDTQYF. For the CDR3, the DNA is TGTGCCAGCAGTGACCCATTAACTCTAGCGGGCCCCACAGATACGCAGTATTTT.

V and J are TRBV7-8 and TRBJ2-3; D perhaps matches TRBD1 (6 bases). V was clipped by 5 bases and J by 0 bases, with 30 bases between them. The germline V gene encodes CDR1 SGHVS and CDR2 FQNEAQ. The CDR3 length is 21 residues. Written as DNA, the CDR3 is TGTGCCAGCAGCCACCCGGGACGTCCCGGGACAAGAAACCCTAGCACAGATACGCAGTATTTT. This translates into CASSHPGRPGTRNPSTDTQYF.

The chain joins TRBV6-5 to TRBJ2-4, with 7 bases that match TRBD1. Per germline, CDR1 MNHEY and CDR2 SVGAGI. The CDR3 spans 12 residues. Unmatched junction bases numbered 4, after V lost 9 bases and J lost 5 bases. The CDR3 DNA reads as TGTGCCAGTCGGACAGGAGAAAACATTCAGTACTTC. It is translated as CASRTGENIQYF.

This clone was recorded a few times. The chain recombines TRBV27 with TRBJ1-5; no clear D gene. The germline V and J ends were trimmed by 5 bases and 1 base, with 6 bases remaining between them. CDR3 length: 13 amino acids. CDR1 and CDR2 from the germline V gene are MNHEY and SMNVEV (reference sequence). The CDR3 spells CASSVMSNQPQHF. In DNA form, the CDR3 reads TGTGCCAGCAGTGTAATGAGCAATCAGCCCCAGCATTTT.

This chain joins TRBV7-2 and TRBJ2-3; D unresolved. CDR1 and CDR2 (germline): SGHTA, FQGNSA. V lost 0 bases to trimming and J lost 2 bases, with 3 bases between them. The CDR3 length is 13 residues. The CDR3 DNA reads TGTGCCAGCAGCTTAGCGACCACAGATACGCAGTATTTT. Translating gives CASSLATTDTQYF.

The V gene is TRBV4-1, the J gene TRBJ1-5, with D maybe TRBD1 (6 bases). The CDR3 loop spans 16 amino acids. Germline V gene sequence: CDR1 MGHRA, CDR2 YSYEKL. V was trimmed by 4 bases and J by 2 bases, leaving 15 bases between them. CDR3 bases: TGCGCCAGCAGCCGAGGAGGACAGAGGGGCAATCAGCCCCAGCATTTT. Protein sequence: CASSRGGQRGNQPQHF.

The gene calls are TRBV7-2 and TRBJ2-7, with D possibly called TRBD1 or TRBD2 (5 bases each). Germline CDR1 is SGHTA and CDR2 is FQGNSA. The CDR3 spans 13 residues. The ends were cut back, 4 bases at V and 3 bases at J, with 10 bases in the middle. The CDR3 nucleotides are TGTGCCAGCAGCTCCCGAGGGGTCTACGAGCAGTACTTC. Its protein product is CASSSRGVYEQYF.

The chain carries TRBV19 and TRBJ2-2, with a tentative D call TRBD1 (6 bases). The CDR3 spans 16 residues. V lost 1 base to trimming and J lost 1 base, with 10 bases between them. Germline CDR1 and CDR2: LNHDA and SQIVND (reference sequence). The CDR3 DNA reads TGTGCCAGTAGTATAGTTTTGGGACAGAACACCGGGGAGCTGTTTTTT. Translating gives CASSIVLGQNTGELFF.

The chain recombines TRBV4-3 with TRBJ2-3, with D possibly matching TRBD2 (6 bases). The CDR3 contains 15 residues. Trimming removed 2 bases at V and 7 bases at J, with 16 bases between. Germline loops: CDR1 LGHNA, CDR2 YSLEER. The CDR3 DNA sequence: TGCGCCAGCAGCCAAACCCGGTCGGGGGACTATACGCAGTATTTT. Translating gives CASSQTRSGDYTQYF.

The chain recombines TRBV5-1 with TRBJ2-3; no reliable D call. Germline CDR1 SGHRS, CDR2 YFSETQ. CDR3 length: 14 residues. Trimming removed 0 bases at V and 5 bases at J, with 10 bases between. This chain's CDR3 is CASSLGQPGDTQYF. The DNA for the CDR3 is TGCGCCAGCAGCTTGGGGCAGCCGGGAGATACGCAGTATTTT.

This clone was recorded only once. The V gene is TRBV7-2, the J gene TRBJ1-5, with D possibly being TRBD1 (6 bases). The CDR3 is 15 residues long. The germline CDR1 and CDR2 sequences are SGHTA and FQGNSA. The V end was cut by 3 bases, the J end by 4 bases, with 13 bases between. CDR3 nucleotides: TGTGCCAGCAGCTTGAGAGGGGGGTTTAATCAGCCCCAGCATTTT. As protein: CASSLRGGFNQPQHF.

In this sample, this clone turned up a few times. The rearrangement joins TRBV14 to TRBJ1-1; D may be TRBD1 (5 bases). Deletions cut 2 bases from V and 4 bases from J, with 11 bases between. The CDR3 totals 14 residues. Germline CDR1 is SGHDN and CDR2 is FVKESK. This chain's CDR3 is CASSQTGRLTEAFF. CDR3 in DNA: TGTGCCAGCAGCCAAACAGGACGACTCACTGAAGCTTTCTTT. The full variable domain, its missing parts supplied by reference TRBV14 and TRBJ1-1, is EAGVTQFPSHSVIEKGQTVTLRCDPISGHDNLYWYRRVMGKEIKFLLHFVKESKQDESGMPNNRFLAERTGGTYSTLKVQPAELEDSGVYFCASSQTGRLTEAFFGQGTRLTVV.

This chain uses TRBV7-9 with TRBJ1-3; D uncertain. V dropped 3 bases and J dropped 0 bases, with 9 bases sitting between them. Per the germline V gene, CDR1 is SEHNR and CDR2 is FQNEAQ (reference sequence). The CDR3 extends over 15 amino acids. The CDR3 here is CASSFDWGSGNTIYF. DNA of the CDR3: TGTGCCAGCAGCTTTGACTGGGGCTCTGGAAACACCATATATTTT. The whole variable domain, filled in from reference TRBV7-9 and TRBJ1-3, reads DTGVSQNPRHKITKRGQNVTFRCDPISEHNRLYWYRQTLGQGPEFLTYFQNEAQLEKSRLLSDRFSAERPKGSFSTLEIQRTEQGDSAMYLCASSFDWGSGNTIYFGEGSWLTVV.